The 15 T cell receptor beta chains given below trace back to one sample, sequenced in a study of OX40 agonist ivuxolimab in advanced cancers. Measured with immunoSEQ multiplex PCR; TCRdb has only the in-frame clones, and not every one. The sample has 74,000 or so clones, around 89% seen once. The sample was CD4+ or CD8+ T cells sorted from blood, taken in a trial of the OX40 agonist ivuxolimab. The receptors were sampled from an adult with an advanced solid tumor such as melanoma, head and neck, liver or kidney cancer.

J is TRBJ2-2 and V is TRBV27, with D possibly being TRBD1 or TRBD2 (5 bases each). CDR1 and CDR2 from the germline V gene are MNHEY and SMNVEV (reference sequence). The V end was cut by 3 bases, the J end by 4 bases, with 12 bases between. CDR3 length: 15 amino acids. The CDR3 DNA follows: TGTGCCAGCAGTTTCAGGGCAGGGACCACCGGGGAGCTGTTTTTT. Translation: CASSFRAGTTGELFF.

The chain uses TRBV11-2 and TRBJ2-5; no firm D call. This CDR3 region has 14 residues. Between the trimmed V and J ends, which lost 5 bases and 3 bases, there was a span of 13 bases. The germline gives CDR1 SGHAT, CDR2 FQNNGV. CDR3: CASSKGGVEETQYF. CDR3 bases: TGTGCCAGCAGCAAAGGTGGGGTGGAAGAGACCCAGTACTTC.

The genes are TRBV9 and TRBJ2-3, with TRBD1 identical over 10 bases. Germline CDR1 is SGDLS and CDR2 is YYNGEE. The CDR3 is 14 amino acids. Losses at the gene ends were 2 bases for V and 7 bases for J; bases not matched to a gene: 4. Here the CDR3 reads CASSVGQGSYTQYF. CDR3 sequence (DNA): TGTGCCAGCAGCGTGGGACAGGGGTCTTATACGCAGTATTTT.

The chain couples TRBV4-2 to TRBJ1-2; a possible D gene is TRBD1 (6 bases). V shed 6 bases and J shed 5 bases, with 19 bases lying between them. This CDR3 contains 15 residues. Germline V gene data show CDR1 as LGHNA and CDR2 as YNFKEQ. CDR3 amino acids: CASSEGGGREYGYTF. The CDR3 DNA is TGTGCCAGCAGTGAAGGGGGGGGCCGCGAGTATGGCTACACCTTC.

The CDR3 nucleotides read TGTGCCAGCAGCTTGTTTGGCGGGGGGGCCCCCGCCGAGCAGTACTTC. Its translation: CASSLFGGGAPAEQYF. The rearrangement links TRBV5-6 to TRBJ2-7, with 9 positions matching TRBD2. V lost 1 base and J lost 6; bases outside the gene matches: 11. The CDR3 covers 16 residues. Germline V gene lookup returns CDR1 SGHDT and CDR2 YYEEEE.

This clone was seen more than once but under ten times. CDR3 residues: CASSLALGREQYF. CDR3 in DNA: TGCGCCAGCAGCTTGGCTCTGGGCCGCGAGCAGTACTTC. J is TRBJ2-7 and V is TRBV5-1; D unclear. The CDR3 is made up of 13 amino acids. CDR1 SGHRS and CDR2 YFSETQ come from the germline V gene. The V gene lost 0 bases and the J gene lost 6 bases, with 10 bases spanning the gap. Full variable domain (remainder filled in from reference TRBV5-1 and TRBJ2-7): KAGVTQTPRYLIKTRGQQVTLSCSPISGHRSVSWYQQTPGQGLQFLFEYFSETQRNKGNFPGRFSGRQFSNSRSEMNVSTLELGDSALYLCASSLALGREQYFGPGTRLTVT.

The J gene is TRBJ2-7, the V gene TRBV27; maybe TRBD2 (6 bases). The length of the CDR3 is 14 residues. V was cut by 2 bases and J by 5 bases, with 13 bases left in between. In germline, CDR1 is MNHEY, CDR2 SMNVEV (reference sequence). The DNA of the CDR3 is TGTGCCAGCAGTTTACGGGACGGGGGAAACGAGCAGTACTTC. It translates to CASSLRDGGNEQYF.

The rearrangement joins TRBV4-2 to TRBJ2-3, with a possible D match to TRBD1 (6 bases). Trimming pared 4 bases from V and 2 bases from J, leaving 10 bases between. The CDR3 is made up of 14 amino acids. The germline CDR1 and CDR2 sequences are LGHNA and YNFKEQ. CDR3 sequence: CASSLGTLTDTQYF. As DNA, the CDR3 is TGTGCCAGCAGCCTTGGGACACTCACAGATACGCAGTATTTT.

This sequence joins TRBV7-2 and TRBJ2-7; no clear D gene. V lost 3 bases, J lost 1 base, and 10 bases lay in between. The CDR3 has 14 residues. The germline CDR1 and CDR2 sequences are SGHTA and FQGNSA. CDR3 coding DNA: TGTGCCAGCAGCTTGGACCTGAGATCCTACGAGCAGTACTTC. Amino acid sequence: CASSLDLRSYEQYF.

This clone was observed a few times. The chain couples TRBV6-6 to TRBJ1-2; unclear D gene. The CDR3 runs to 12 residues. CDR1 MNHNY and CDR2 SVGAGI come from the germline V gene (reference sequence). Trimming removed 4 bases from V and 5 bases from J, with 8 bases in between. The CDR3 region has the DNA TGTGCCAGCAGTTTACTGCGATATGGCTACACCTTC. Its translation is CASSLLRYGYTF.

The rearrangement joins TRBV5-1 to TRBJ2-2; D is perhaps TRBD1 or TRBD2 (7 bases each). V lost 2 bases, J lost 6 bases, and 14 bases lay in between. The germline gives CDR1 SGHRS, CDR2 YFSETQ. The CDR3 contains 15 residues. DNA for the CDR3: TGCGCCAGCAGCTTCGCGACAGGGAGGGCCGGGGAGCTGTTTTTT. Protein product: CASSFATGRAGELFF. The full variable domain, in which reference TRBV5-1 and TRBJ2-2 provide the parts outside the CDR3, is KAGVTQTPRYLIKTRGQQVTLSCSPISGHRSVSWYQQTPGQGLQFLFEYFSETQRNKGNFPGRFSGRQFSNSRSEMNVSTLELGDSALYLCASSFATGRAGELFFGEGSRLTVL.

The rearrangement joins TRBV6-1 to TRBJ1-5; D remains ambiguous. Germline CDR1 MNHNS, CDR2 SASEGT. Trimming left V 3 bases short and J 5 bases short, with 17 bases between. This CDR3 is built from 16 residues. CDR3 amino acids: CASSDRGHYGDQPQHF. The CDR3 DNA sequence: TGTGCCAGCAGTGACAGAGGGCACTACGGGGATCAGCCCCAGCATTTT.

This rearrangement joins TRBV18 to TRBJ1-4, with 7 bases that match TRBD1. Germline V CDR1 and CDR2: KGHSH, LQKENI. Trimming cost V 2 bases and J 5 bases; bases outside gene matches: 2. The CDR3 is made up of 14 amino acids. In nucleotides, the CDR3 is TGTGCCAGCTCACCAACAGGGGTGAATGAAAAACTGTTTTTT. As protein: CASSPTGVNEKLFF.

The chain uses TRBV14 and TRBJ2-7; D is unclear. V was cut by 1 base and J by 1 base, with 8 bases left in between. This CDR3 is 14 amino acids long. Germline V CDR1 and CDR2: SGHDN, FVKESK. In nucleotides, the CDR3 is TGTGCCAGCAGCCAAGTCGCCGGTTCCTACGAGCAGTACTTC. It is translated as CASSQVAGSYEQYF.

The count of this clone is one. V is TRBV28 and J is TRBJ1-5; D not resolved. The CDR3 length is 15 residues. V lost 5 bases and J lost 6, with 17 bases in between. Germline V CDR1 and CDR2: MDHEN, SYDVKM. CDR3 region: CASSPLRVLSQPQHF. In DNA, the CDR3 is TGTGCCAGCAGTCCCCTTCGGGTCTTGAGTCAGCCCCAGCATTTT.